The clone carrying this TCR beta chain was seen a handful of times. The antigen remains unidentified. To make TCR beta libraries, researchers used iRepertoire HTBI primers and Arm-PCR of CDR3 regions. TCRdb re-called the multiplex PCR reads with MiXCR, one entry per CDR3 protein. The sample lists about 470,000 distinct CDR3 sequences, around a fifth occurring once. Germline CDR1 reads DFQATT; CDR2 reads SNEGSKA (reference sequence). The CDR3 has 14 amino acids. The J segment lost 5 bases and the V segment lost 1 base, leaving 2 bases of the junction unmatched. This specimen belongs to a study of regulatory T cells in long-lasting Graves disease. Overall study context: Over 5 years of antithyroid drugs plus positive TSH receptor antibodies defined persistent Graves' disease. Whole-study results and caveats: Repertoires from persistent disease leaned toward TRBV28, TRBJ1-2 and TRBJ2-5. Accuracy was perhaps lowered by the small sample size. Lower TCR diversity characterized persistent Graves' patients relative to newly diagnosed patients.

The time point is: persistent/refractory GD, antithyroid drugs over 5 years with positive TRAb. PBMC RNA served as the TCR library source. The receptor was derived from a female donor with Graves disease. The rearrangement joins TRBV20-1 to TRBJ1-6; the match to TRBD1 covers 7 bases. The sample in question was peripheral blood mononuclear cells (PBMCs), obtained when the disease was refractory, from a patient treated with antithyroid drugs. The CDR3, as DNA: TGCAGTGCTAGAGGGGGGACAGATAATTCACCCCTCCACTTT. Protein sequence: CSARGGTDNSPLHF.